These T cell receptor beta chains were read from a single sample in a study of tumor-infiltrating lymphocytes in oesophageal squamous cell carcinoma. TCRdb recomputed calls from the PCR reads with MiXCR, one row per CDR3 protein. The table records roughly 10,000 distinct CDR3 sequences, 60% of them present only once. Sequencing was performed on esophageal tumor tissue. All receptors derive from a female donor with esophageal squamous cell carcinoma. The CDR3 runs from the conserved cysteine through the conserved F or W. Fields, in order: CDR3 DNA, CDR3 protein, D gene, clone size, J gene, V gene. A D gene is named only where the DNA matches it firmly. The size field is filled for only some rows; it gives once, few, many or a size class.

cdr3_nt: TGCGCCAGCAGTGAATTCGGCAATGAGCAGTTCTTC
cdr3_aa: CASSEFGNEQFF
d_call: -
clone_size: -
j_call: TRBJ2-1
v_call: TRBV10-2

cdr3_nt: TGTGCCACCAGCAGAGGAGGCAGGGTTGGCGAGCAGTACTTC
cdr3_aa: CATSRGGRVGEQYF
d_call: -
clone_size: -
j_call: TRBJ2-7
v_call: TRBV15

cdr3_nt: TGTGCCAGCAGCGCCGACAAAACCGAAGCTTTCTTT
cdr3_aa: CASSADKTEAFF
d_call: -
clone_size: -
j_call: TRBJ1-1
v_call: TRBV7-4

cdr3_nt: TGTGCCAGCAGTTACTCTAAGGGACGGAGATCGGACGAGCAGTACTTC
cdr3_aa: CASSYSKGRRSDEQYF
d_call: -
clone_size: -
j_call: TRBJ2-7
v_call: TRBV6-2/TRBV6-3

cdr3_nt: TGTGCCAGCAGTTACTCTGGGACGGGAGAGCAGTACTTC
cdr3_aa: CASSYSGTGEQYF
d_call: -
clone_size: -
j_call: TRBJ2-7
v_call: TRBV6-5

cdr3_nt: TGTGCCAGCAGCTCTGCCCTGGGTAGCGGGGGGAACGAGCAGTACTTC
cdr3_aa: CASSSALGSGGNEQYF
d_call: TRBD2
clone_size: -
j_call: TRBJ2-7
v_call: TRBV7-8

cdr3_nt: TGTGCCAGCAGCTTACCAGTAGGGGCTGTCTCTGGGGCCAACGTCCTGACTTTC
cdr3_aa: CASSLPVGAVSGANVLTF
d_call: -
clone_size: -
j_call: TRBJ2-6
v_call: TRBV7-6

cdr3_nt: TGTGCCAGCACCCTCCATGCTAGCGGTTACAATGAGCAGTACTTC
cdr3_aa: CASTLHASGYNEQYF
d_call: TRBD2
clone_size: -
j_call: TRBJ2-5
v_call: TRBV11-2

cdr3_nt: TGTGCCAGCAGCTTAGGGAGAGATACGCAGTATTTT
cdr3_aa: CASSLGRDTQYF
d_call: -
clone_size: -
j_call: TRBJ2-3
v_call: TRBV7-2

cdr3_nt: TGTGCCAGCAGCGGGAAGGGGGCAATATTTACGCAGTATTTT
cdr3_aa: CASSGKGAIFTQYF
d_call: TRBD1
clone_size: few
j_call: TRBJ2-3
v_call: TRBV7-2

cdr3_nt: TGTGCCAGCAGCCCTGAGGGGTCGGGAAACACTGAAGCTTTCTTT
cdr3_aa: CASSPEGSGNTEAFF
d_call: -
clone_size: -
j_call: TRBJ1-1
v_call: TRBV7-9

cdr3_nt: TGCAGTGCTAGAGATGGTAAAAGCGGGAGCCCCTACGAGCAGTACTTC
cdr3_aa: CSARDGKSGSPYEQYF
d_call: TRBD2
clone_size: once
j_call: TRBJ2-7
v_call: TRBV20-1

cdr3_nt: TGTGCCAGCAGTCCAACTCGGTGGGGTCAAACCTACGAGCAGTACTTC
cdr3_aa: CASSPTRWGQTYEQYF
d_call: -
clone_size: -
j_call: TRBJ2-7
v_call: TRBV12-3/TRBV12-4

cdr3_nt: TGCGCCAGCAGTCTAGCGGGAGTGCAGGGTGAGCAGTTCTTC
cdr3_aa: CASSLAGVQGEQFF
d_call: TRBD2
clone_size: -
j_call: TRBJ2-1
v_call: TRBV10-1

cdr3_nt: TGTGCCAGCAGCCCCGAACTAGCGGGAGTTTACAATGAGCAGTTCTTC
cdr3_aa: CASSPELAGVYNEQFF
d_call: TRBD2
clone_size: few
j_call: TRBJ2-1
v_call: TRBV7-2

cdr3_nt: TGTGCTAGCAGCTTAGGTCAGGGAGGGGTCAATGAGCAGTTCTTC
cdr3_aa: CASSLGQGGVNEQFF
d_call: TRBD2
clone_size: -
j_call: TRBJ2-1
v_call: TRBV7-7

cdr3_nt: TGTGCCAGCAGCGCTGGACTAGCGGGATGGGAGACCCAGTACTTC
cdr3_aa: CASSAGLAGWETQYF
d_call: TRBD2
clone_size: -
j_call: TRBJ2-5
v_call: TRBV12-3/TRBV12-4

cdr3_nt: TGTGCCAGCAGTGAGCCGGGGACATCCTACGAGCAGTACTTC
cdr3_aa: CASSEPGTSYEQYF
d_call: -
clone_size: -
j_call: TRBJ2-7
v_call: TRBV6-1

cdr3_nt: TGTGCCAGTAGGACTAGGGGGACTAGCGGGAGTACGAGAGGGGCCAACGTCCTGACTTTC
cdr3_aa: CASRTRGTSGSTRGANVLTF
d_call: TRBD2
clone_size: -
j_call: TRBJ2-6
v_call: TRBV19

cdr3_nt: TGTGCCAGCAGCTTAAGGTGGAGCTCCTACAATGAGCAGTTCTTC
cdr3_aa: CASSLRWSSYNEQFF
d_call: -
clone_size: once
j_call: TRBJ2-1
v_call: TRBV7-4

cdr3_nt: TGTGCCAGCGGCACATATTACACCGGGGAGCTGTTTTTT
cdr3_aa: CASGTYYTGELFF
d_call: -
clone_size: medium-sized
j_call: TRBJ2-2
v_call: TRBV27

cdr3_nt: TGTGCCAGCAGTTTACCACCGGGACAGGGGCTATCTGGGGCCAACGTCCTGACTTTC
cdr3_aa: CASSLPPGQGLSGANVLTF
d_call: TRBD1
clone_size: -
j_call: TRBJ2-6
v_call: TRBV28

cdr3_nt: TGTGCCAGCAGTTTAAAGTCAGGCAATTCACCCCTCCACTTT
cdr3_aa: CASSLKSGNSPLHF
d_call: -
clone_size: -
j_call: TRBJ1-6
v_call: TRBV12-3/TRBV12-4

cdr3_nt: TGTGCCAGCAGTTACGGGGGAAACACTGAAGCTTTCTTT
cdr3_aa: CASSYGGNTEAFF
d_call: -
clone_size: many
j_call: TRBJ1-1
v_call: TRBV25-1

cdr3_nt: TGTGCCAGCAGCCCGTCCCGGGAGACCCAGTACTTC
cdr3_aa: CASSPSRETQYF
d_call: -
clone_size: -
j_call: TRBJ2-5
v_call: TRBV7-2

cdr3_nt: TGTGCCAGCAGTTTTGGGGACATCCGGGAGACCCAGTACTTC
cdr3_aa: CASSFGDIRETQYF
d_call: -
clone_size: many
j_call: TRBJ2-5
v_call: TRBV12-3/TRBV12-4

cdr3_nt: TGCAGTGCTAGACAGGGGGCGGGATCACCCCTCCACTTC
cdr3_aa: CSARQGAGSPLHF
d_call: TRBD1
clone_size: -
j_call: TRBJ2-1
v_call: TRBV20-1